The entry below gives a single T cell receptor (beta chain) sequence along with its context. The antigen it recognizes is unknown. The input lacks base qualities; no much larger clone sits a single base away. The data are from a study of cytomegalovirus exposure and HLA in healthy donors (TCRdb year 2017). With respect to the entire study: In an earlier analysis of 587 of the donors, 276 Gb of sequence data and 117 million unique TCR beta sequences from about 179 million T cells were reported. Typing coverage differed by locus: A, B, C, DRB1 and DQB1 were typed in roughly 620-630 donors, DQA1 in 522, DPA1 in 600 to 610, and DPB1 in 472. To predict cytomegalovirus infection status, the study brought together high-throughput TCR immunosequencing, statistical association of individual TCRs with disease status, and machine learning. A later analysis re-examined previously published TCR beta repertoires from more than 600 donors and added high-resolution HLA genotyping to investigate patterns of TCR occurrence. On average, 235,054 unique TCR beta nucleotide sequences were sequenced per donor among 350 to 400 genotyped donors of the cohort, with about 17% of those sequences being non-productive. HLA typing covered class I and class II loci at four-digit resolution. Donor age, sex, ethnicity and CMV serostatus were collected together with the repertoire data. An earlier analysis of approximately 500 of the donors applied high-throughput TCR beta sequencing to assess whether each TCR beta V gene segment acted as functional or pseudogenic. In addition to the first cohort of 666 subjects, a separate validation cohort of 130 or so different subjects was used. The aim of the study was to test whether cataloging public T cell receptors could identify signatures of past pathogen exposure. About 330 gigabases of sequencing data and around 90 million unique TCR sequences made up an early release that covered 640 HLA-typed donors. About 5 DR-DQ haplotypes were handled as single units for association and clustering, since linkage in the cohort was strong. Rather than drawing on any new phenotypic data, the later analysis identified candidate immune exposures from TCR beta sequences and the way those sequences occurred across donors. Every repertoire in the discovery cohort had been generated on one and the same sequencing platform. The study profiled the T cell repertoires of fewer than 850 subjects by immunosequencing and related them to cytomegalovirus serostatus. A later genetic analysis took genome-wide SNP genotypes for about 55% of the roughly 670 donors and used that subset as a discovery cohort. Of the roughly 430 genotyped donors, about 80% fell in the genetic ancestry cluster associated with self-reported Caucasian donors.

Library method: the immunoSEQ multiplex PCR assay. For the multiplex PCR, a mixture combining 60 forward primers for TCR Vbeta segments and 13 reverse primers for TCR Jbeta segments was used. The CDR3 region of rearranged TCR beta genes was amplified from genomic DNA with a multiplex PCR assay. Amplified TCR beta libraries were sequenced as 87-base-pair reads on the Illumina HiSeq System. As for the original processing: A later analysis counted about 80 million unique TCR beta chains across the roughly 700 repertoires, and some 12 million of these chains were shared by at least two donors. Raw reads were error-corrected and collapsed into unique sequences with a nearest-neighbor algorithm that merged closely related sequences to remove PCR and sequencing errors. CDR3 sequences were aligned to IMGT reference sequences to assign V, D and J gene segments. Each retained sequence needed at least a six-nucleotide match to both a V gene segment and a J gene segment. Rearrangements were classified as productive when the CDR3 lacked stop codons and remained in frame with V and J, and all other rearrangements were classified as non-productive. CDR3 was defined by IMGT convention, running from the second conserved V-encoded cysteine to the conserved J-encoded phenylalanine. The earlier analysis of fewer than 750 of the donors excluded sequences that lacked an unambiguous match to a single V gene segment. In an earlier analysis of more than 500 of the donors, a V segment was called functional when productive rearrangements were above 56.7%, and segregating when the standard deviation between donors exceeded 5%. To diagnose cytomegalovirus status from the catalog of TCR beta chain sequences, a statistical classification framework was built. In a later analysis, V and J genes were assigned by comparing TCR nucleotide sequences against IMGT/GENE-DB human TR gene sequences. Using the TCRdist pipeline, a later analysis assigned CDR3 sequences along with most-parsimonious VDJ recombination scenarios. In a later analysis, each TCR beta chain was defined by its CDR3 amino acid sequence together with its V-gene family, and reads without a unique V-gene family were excluded. As a way to deal with suspected cross-contamination and a sequencing artifact, a later analysis dropped roughly 620 nucleotide sequences that were highly shared and had low generation probability. In a later analysis, a clonal expansion index was calculated for each public chain from normalized within-repertoire ranks of inferred template counts. In a later analysis, generation probabilities were computed using a VDJ recombination model fitted to out-of-frame rearrangements, and the results were checked against IGoR. Hypergeometric tests were used in a later analysis to score TCR-TCR, TCR-HLA and TCR-CMV co-occurrence, with a repertoire-size bias correction applied to the TCR pairs. In a later analysis, false discovery rates were estimated by permuting HLA or CMV assignments 20 times. In a later analysis, co-occurring TCRs were grouped using DBSCAN, with TCRdist sequence similarity added in when clustering inside HLA-allele-positive subsets. Co-occurrence clustering excluded repertoires with fewer than 30,000 or more than 120,000 public chains, plus five with anomalous nucleotide sharing. Here the immuneACCESS table is served through TCRdb, limited to in-frame sequences with V and J called. Missing clones are a known gap in these copies; in checked studies unresolved V genes cover under half, and the rest lacks a known reason. The D gene and trimming were derived from the DNA, and the V and J assignments and clone size from that table. The sample table holds more than 150,000 clones, of which around 81% were seen once. The ten most abundant clones make up around 2.1% of the sample.

The cohort consisted of 666 healthy bone marrow donors. All cohort members were sampled while nominally healthy, although unrecorded immune exposures were likely present. The donor was CMV seropositive and belonged to the group of 250 to 350 seropositive cohort members. A peripheral blood sample was collected from each donor, and TCR beta sequencing was performed on peripheral blood mononuclear cells. Genomic DNA extraction from the blood cell samples was performed with the Qiagen DNeasy Blood Extraction Kit. Results the study describes overall, beyond this receptor: The study listed around 160 TCR beta chains as associated with cytomegalovirus. Strong co-occurrence of HLA alleles, especially DR and DQ, made assigning TCR associations to individual alleles difficult. The authors suggested that the approach could potentially be extended to other disease states and immunological phenotypes. A cluster of highly shared sequence variants was judged likely to be a technical artifact of the sequencing pipeline. A later analysis found that HLA-associated TCR beta chains were more clonally expanded and had lower generation probabilities than equally common non-associated chains. A further reported finding was that TCR beta sequences accurately predicted the HLA-A and HLA-B alleles for most subjects in the first cohort. Linkage disequilibrium might explain the correlated functional status among segregating V segments, but an unknown experimental factor could not be excluded. Most TCR sequences were seen in very few donors, while some public TCRs were found in many individuals. An association between a missense DCLRE1C variant and V-gene and J-gene trimming of TCR beta chains was found in a later genetic analysis and replicated in an independent cohort. In an earlier analysis of some 500 of the donors, most TCR beta V segments appeared in productive rearrangements about 90% or about 30% of the time, broadly matching IMGT annotations. Only TCR beta chains were sequenced in this cohort, and the absence of alpha or paired-chain data limited detectable features. Because the 87-base-pair reads could not distinguish some IMGT-functional V segments, including TRBV6-2 and TRBV6-3, those segments were excluded. The earlier analysis of about 600 of the donors excluded approximately 17 rarely observed V segments, including chromosome 9 orphons, because counts were too low. Cytomegalovirus status was reported to be diagnosed by the classifier with high specificity and sensitivity in both the original and validation cohorts. A later analysis associated about 16,000 TCR beta sequences with specific HLA alleles at a false discovery rate of 0.05. For the cohort, immune exposure information was limited to CMV serostatus. Because HLA typing was unavailable for some donors at each locus, only the typed subset was used in association tests. In a later analysis, the rate of TCR association differed among HLA loci, with DRB1 alleles having the most associated TCRs and HLA-C alleles having the fewest. Sequencing depth was assumed to be roughly uniform across donors in the presence/absence analyses, though that assumption may not hold. In vitro tests confirmed that a few of the cytomegalovirus-associated TCR beta chains recognize cytomegalovirus antigens. According to a later analysis, most CMV-associated TCR beta chains appeared to be HLA-restricted, and the HLA associations seemed to be driven largely by CMV exposure. In a later analysis, several top co-occurrence clusters were reported to appear linked to parvovirus B19, influenza, CMV and Epstein-Barr virus. A later genetic analysis reported fewer N-insertions in productive TCRs among donors in an Asian-associated ancestry cluster than the roughly 640-donor mean.

V has 0 bases trimmed and J has 8 bases trimmed; junction bases matching no gene number 5. As encoded in the germline V gene, CDR1 is SGHRS while CDR2 is YFSETQ. Taken from cysteine to phenylalanine, the CDR3 has 14 residues. CDR3 DNA is the only sequence kept; it has 42 bases, read in frame from the first base. The rearrangement combines TRBV5-1 with TRBJ2-1, with 7 bases aligning to TRBD1. The TCR was taken from a woman under 30 in good health and CMV-seropositive. The specimen was PBMCs. The DNA sequence follows: TGCGCCAGCAGCTTGGAGTACAGGGGTGATGAGCAGTTCTTC. The resulting protein is CASSLEYRGDEQFF.